The 25 T cell receptor beta chains reported below all come from one sample, sequenced in a study of cytomegalovirus exposure and HLA in healthy donors. Assay: immunoSEQ multiplex PCR; the TCRdb copy retains only in-frame clones and omits some. Of approximately 150,000 clones in the sample, roughly nine tenths were seen once. The sample was PBMCs. The receptor source for this set is a man younger than 35 in good health and CMV-seronegative.

The CDR3: CASSVWGQDTQYF. CDR3 in DNA: TGTGCCAGCAGCGTATGGGGACAGGATACGCAGTATTTT. The V call is TRBV9, the J call TRBJ2-3; 7 nucleotides line up with TRBD1. V lost 1 base to trimming and J lost 6 bases; unmatched junction nucleotides: 2. Per germline, CDR1 SGDLS and CDR2 YYNGEE. This CDR3 has 13 residues. Combining the CDR3 with reference TRBV9 and TRBJ2-3 gives the whole variable domain DSGVTQTPKHLITATGQRVTLRCSPRSGDLSVYWYQQSLDQGLQFLIQYYNGEERAKGNILERFSAQQFPDLHSELNLSSLELGDSALYFCASSVWGQDTQYFGPGTRLTVL.

The chain combines TRBV6-6 with TRBJ1-1; 8 bases line up with TRBD1. Looked up from germline, CDR1 is MNHNY and CDR2 is SVGAGI (reference sequence). The CDR3 has 14 residues. The trim removed 6 bases at V and 5 bases at J, leaving 8 bases unmatched. Here the CDR3 DNA reads TGTGCCAGCAGGCCTCAACAGGGGGGTACTGAAGCTTTCTTT. Translating it yields CASRPQQGGTEAFF.

The chain employs TRBV7-6 and TRBJ2-7, with 16 bases matching TRBD2. From germline, CDR1 is SGHVS and CDR2 FNYEAQ. The CDR3 extends over 16 amino acids. Trimming cost V 6 bases and J 5 bases; bases outside gene matches: 7. The CDR3 sequence is CASRSGTSGGADEQYF. The DNA for the CDR3 is TGTGCCAGCAGATCCGGGACTAGCGGGGGGGCCGACGAGCAGTACTTC.

This clone appeared a few times. This chain joins TRBV7-9 and TRBJ1-5, with 7 bases lining up with TRBD1. CDR3 length: 13 residues. CDR1 and CDR2 from the germline V gene are SEHNR and FQNEAQ (reference sequence). V lost 5 bases, J lost 6 bases, and 4 bases stayed unmatched. CDR3 in DNA: TGTGCCAGCAGCCCGGGACAGAGTCAGCCCCAGCATTTT. This sequence encodes CASSPGQSQPQHF.

The count of this clone is one. This chain connects TRBV7-9 to TRBJ1-5; tentatively, D is TRBD1 (6 bases). CDR3 length equals 15 residues. The V gene lost 3 bases and the J gene lost 5 bases, with 14 bases spanning the gap. CDR1 and CDR2 from the germline V gene are SEHNR and FQNEAQ (reference sequence). The CDR3 spells CASSFSTGRDQPQHF. In DNA form, the CDR3 reads TGTGCCAGCAGCTTTTCGACAGGACGGGATCAGCCCCAGCATTTT.

The rearrangement uses TRBV7-6 and TRBJ1-1; the D is unclear. The germline V gene encodes CDR1 SGHVS and CDR2 FNYEAQ. This CDR3 spans 14 amino acids. V gave up 2 bases and J gave up 4 bases, with 11 bases separating them. The CDR3 DNA is TGTGCCAGCAGCTTAAACGGGGTGAGCACTGAAGCTTTCTTT. Its translation is CASSLNGVSTEAFF.

This rearrangement joins TRBV5-1 to TRBJ2-3; D is perhaps TRBD1 (6 bases). Germline V gene lookup returns CDR1 SGHRS and CDR2 YFSETQ. Deletions cut 0 bases from V and 4 bases from J, with 6 bases between. The CDR3 extends over 13 amino acids. CDR3 nucleotide sequence: TGCGCCAGCAGCTTGGACAGGGCAGATACGCAGTATTTT. It encodes CASSLDRADTQYF.

This chain uses TRBV30 with TRBJ2-5, with 10 bases aligning to TRBD2. Germline values: CDR1 GTSNPN, CDR2 SVGIG (reference sequence). Trimming took 0 bases from V and 0 from J; bases not matched to a gene: 1. This CDR3 region has 15 residues. DNA of the CDR3: TGTGCCTGGAGTGTAGCGGGGGGGTACCAAGAGACCCAGTACTTC. Its protein product is CAWSVAGGYQETQYF. The variable domain in full, with the rest retrieved from reference TRBV30 and TRBJ2-5, is SQTIHQWPATLVQPVGSPLSLECTVEGTSNPNLYWYRQAAGRGLQLLFYSVGIGQISSEVPQNLSASRPQDRQFILSSKKLLLSDSGFYLCAWSVAGGYQETQYFGPGTRLLVL.

This clone has only one observation. This rearrangement joins TRBV9 to TRBJ2-2, with TRBD2 matching 7 bases. The CDR3 has 17 residues. Germline lookup yields CDR1 SGDLS and CDR2 YYNGEE. Trimming removed 4 bases from V and 2 bases from J; junction bases left unmatched: 11. This CDR3 reads CASSYRGVAANTGELFF. In nucleotides, the CDR3 is TGTGCCAGCAGCTATCGGGGGGTGGCAGCCAACACCGGGGAGCTGTTTTTT.

V usage is TRBV7-8 and J usage is TRBJ2-1; 8 bases are a match to TRBD2. Trimming removed 6 bases from V and 4 bases from J; junction bases left unmatched: 8. Germline V gene sequence: CDR1 SGHVS, CDR2 FQNEAQ. There are 15 residues in the CDR3. The CDR3 here is CASRITSGGYNEQFF. Here the CDR3 DNA reads TGTGCCAGCAGGATAACTAGCGGAGGGTACAATGAGCAGTTCTTC.

The rearrangement links TRBV5-1 to TRBJ2-7; 7 bases match TRBD1. Germline trimming cut 4 bases from V and 4 bases from J; bases unmatched to any gene: 5. This CDR3 contains 13 residues. Germline CDR1 and CDR2: SGHRS and YFSETQ. CDR3 region: CASSQGTAYEQYF. CDR3 DNA: TGCGCCAGCAGCCAAGGGACAGCGTACGAGCAGTACTTC.

The chain joins TRBV7-2 to TRBJ1-1; D gene uncertain. This CDR3 is built from 14 residues. Trimming removed 4 bases from V and 1 base from J, with 10 bases in between. The germline CDR1 and CDR2 sequences are SGHTA and FQGNSA. The CDR3 reads CASSSRGRNTEAFF. The CDR3 coding sequence is TGTGCCAGCAGCTCCAGAGGCAGGAACACTGAAGCTTTCTTT.

This chain joins TRBV5-4 and TRBJ1-2, with TRBD1 matching 7 bases. V shed 2 bases, J shed 4 bases, and the junction held 5 bases outside the gene matches. CDR3 length: 14 amino acids. Germline V lookup: CDR1 SGHNT, CDR2 YYREEE (reference sequence). The CDR3 loop reads CASSLPGQTYGYTF. In DNA form, the CDR3 reads TGTGCCAGCAGCTTACCGGGACAGACCTATGGCTACACCTTC.

Only one count was recorded for this clone. This CDR3 is CASSYGTGTRPYEQYV. Here the CDR3 DNA reads TGCGCCAGCAGCTACGGGACAGGGACTAGGCCCTACGAGCAGTACGTC. The chain joins TRBV5-1 to TRBJ2-7, with D possibly being TRBD1 (9 bases). This CDR3 has 16 residues. Germline CDR1 and CDR2: SGHRS and YFSETQ. V lost 3 bases and J 2 bases, leaving 18 bases between the germline ends.

V gene TRBV11-2 combines with J gene TRBJ1-4; 11 bases are shared with TRBD1. The J segment lost 0 bases and the V segment lost 4 bases, leaving 7 bases of the junction unmatched. The CDR3 runs 18 residues. Germline V gene sequence: CDR1 SGHAT, CDR2 FQNNGV. The CDR3 sequence is CASSWTGGTLTTNEKLFF. The CDR3 coding sequence is TGTGCCAGCAGCTGGACAGGGGGCACCTTAACAACTAATGAAAAACTGTTTTTT.

CDR3 loop: CASSLILTGTGVNTEAFF. The DNA for the CDR3 is TGTGCCAGCAGCTTAATCCTGACAGGGACAGGGGTAAACACTGAAGCTTTCTTT. V usage is TRBV7-8 and J usage is TRBJ1-1, with 10 bases that match TRBD1. The trim removed 2 bases at V and 2 bases at J, leaving 11 bases unmatched. The CDR3 extends over 18 amino acids. In germline, CDR1 is SGHVS, CDR2 FQNEAQ.

V gene TRBV30 combines with J gene TRBJ1-4, with D hard to call. The germline gives CDR1 GTSNPN, CDR2 SVGIG (reference sequence). Trimming left V 4 bases short and J 4 bases short, with 10 bases between. The CDR3 sequence is 13 residues long. Written as DNA, the CDR3 is TGTGCCTGGACGGGGAGGATTAATGAAAAACTGTTTTTT. It is translated as CAWTGRINEKLFF. Based on the CDR3 plus reference TRBV30 and TRBJ1-4, the full variable domain is SQTIHQWPATLVQPVGSPLSLECTVEGTSNPNLYWYRQAAGRGLQLLFYSVGIGQISSEVPQNLSASRPQDRQFILSSKKLLLSDSGFYLCAWTGRINEKLFFGSGTQLSVL.

The V and J genes are TRBV10-2 and TRBJ2-3; the match to TRBD2 covers 9 bases. Germline CDR1 WSHSY, CDR2 SAAADI. The CDR3 is 15 residues long. The ends lost 4 bases at V and 4 bases at J; junction bases unmatched: 6. Here the CDR3 reads CASSVGGGASDTQYF. The CDR3 DNA is TGCGCCAGCAGTGTCGGCGGGGGGGCATCAGATACGCAGTATTTT.

V is TRBV29-1 and J is TRBJ1-2; 10 bases map to TRBD1. The CDR3 covers 13 residues. With V trimmed by 6 bases and J by 2 bases, 3 bases remained unmatched. CDR1 and CDR2 (germline): SQVTM, ANQGSEA. CDR3 in amino acids: CSVGTGANYGYTF. Here the CDR3 DNA reads TGCAGCGTCGGGACAGGGGCAAACTATGGCTACACCTTC.

The CDR3: CASSLSIEIGDVRDLCGYTF. As DNA, the CDR3 is TGTGCCAGCAGTTTATCTATCGAAATAGGGGATGTTAGGGACTTGTGTGGCTACACCTTC. The chain recombines TRBV27 with TRBJ1-2; TRBD1 is a possible D gene (5 bases). V was cut by 0 bases and J by 7 bases, with 30 bases left in between. This CDR3 spans 20 amino acids. CDR1 is MNHEY, CDR2 SMNVEV, per germline (reference sequence).

CDR3 region: CASSLIRDRGQETQYF. The CDR3 DNA follows: TGTGCCAGCAGTTTAATCCGGGACAGGGGCCAAGAGACCCAGTACTTC. V usage is TRBV28 and J usage is TRBJ2-5; TRBD1 matches at 10 bases. CDR1 and CDR2 (germline): MDHEN, SYDVKM. Unmatched junction bases numbered 4, after V lost 2 bases and J lost 1 base. The CDR3 sequence is 16 residues long.

This sequence joins TRBV4-2 and TRBJ2-1, with 9 positions matching TRBD2. CDR3 length equals 16 residues. Looked up from germline, CDR1 is LGHNA and CDR2 is YNFKEQ. The V and J ends lost 0 bases and 6 bases, in that order; junction bases with no gene match: 6. This CDR3 is CASSQDGGGAINEQFF. DNA for the CDR3: TGTGCCAGCAGCCAAGACGGCGGGGGGGCAATCAATGAGCAGTTCTTC.

V usage is TRBV9 and J usage is TRBJ1-1, with TRBD1 as a possible D gene (6 bases). V was trimmed by 7 bases and J by 1 base, leaving 20 bases between them. The CDR3 totals 16 residues. Germline V gene sequence: CDR1 SGDLS, CDR2 YYNGEE. The CDR3 bases are TGTGCCAGCGGTTCGGGGGGGCAAAGGCGGAACACTGAAGCTTTCTTT. As protein: CASGSGGQRRNTEAFF.

V is TRBV7-6 and J is TRBJ2-2, with TRBD1 matching 9 bases. V dropped 4 bases and J dropped 1; count of bases not matched to a gene: 10. The germline V gene encodes CDR1 SGHVS and CDR2 FNYEAQ. The CDR3 has 18 amino acids. The CDR3 DNA sequence: TGTGCCAGCAGCTCACTCAGTTTGGGACAGGGGAACACCGGGGAGCTGTTTTTT. This encodes CASSSLSLGQGNTGELFF.

The chain couples TRBV10-3 to TRBJ2-3; 11 bases line up with TRBD2. J gave up 5 bases and V 4 bases, and 5 bases lay outside the gene matches. The germline gives CDR1 ENHRY, CDR2 SYGVKD. The CDR3 loop spans 15 amino acids. CDR3 protein: CAISGLAGGEDTQYF. The CDR3 nucleotides are TGTGCCATCAGTGGGCTAGCGGGAGGTGAAGATACGCAGTATTTT.